The clone carrying this T cell receptor beta chain was detected ten times or more. Its cognate antigen is unknown. TCR beta CDR3 sequences were amplified from RNA transcripts. An initial round of RT-PCR targeting the TCR CDR3 relied on the HTBI primer set. TCRdb itself ran the multiplex PCR reads through MiXCR, one entry per CDR3 protein. In the table there are approximately 700,000 distinct CDR3 sequences, about 17% of which are singletons. This sample was taken from a study of T cells in Graves' hyperthyroidism and ophthalmopathy. General study points: The blood repertoire included most of the expanded thyroid clonotypes above 0.001.

This CDR3 contains 12 residues. Germline CDR1 reads GTSNPN; CDR2 reads SVGIG (reference sequence). Trimming took 2 bases from V and 4 from J, leaving 7 bases between them. The source is a man between 18 and 35 years old with Graves' hyperthyroidism. This chain connects TRBV30 to TRBJ2-3; D is uncertain. Specimen: blood. The CDR3 is CAWSRLADTQYF. The CDR3 nucleotides read TGTGCCTGGAGTAGACTGGCAGATACGCAGTATTTT.